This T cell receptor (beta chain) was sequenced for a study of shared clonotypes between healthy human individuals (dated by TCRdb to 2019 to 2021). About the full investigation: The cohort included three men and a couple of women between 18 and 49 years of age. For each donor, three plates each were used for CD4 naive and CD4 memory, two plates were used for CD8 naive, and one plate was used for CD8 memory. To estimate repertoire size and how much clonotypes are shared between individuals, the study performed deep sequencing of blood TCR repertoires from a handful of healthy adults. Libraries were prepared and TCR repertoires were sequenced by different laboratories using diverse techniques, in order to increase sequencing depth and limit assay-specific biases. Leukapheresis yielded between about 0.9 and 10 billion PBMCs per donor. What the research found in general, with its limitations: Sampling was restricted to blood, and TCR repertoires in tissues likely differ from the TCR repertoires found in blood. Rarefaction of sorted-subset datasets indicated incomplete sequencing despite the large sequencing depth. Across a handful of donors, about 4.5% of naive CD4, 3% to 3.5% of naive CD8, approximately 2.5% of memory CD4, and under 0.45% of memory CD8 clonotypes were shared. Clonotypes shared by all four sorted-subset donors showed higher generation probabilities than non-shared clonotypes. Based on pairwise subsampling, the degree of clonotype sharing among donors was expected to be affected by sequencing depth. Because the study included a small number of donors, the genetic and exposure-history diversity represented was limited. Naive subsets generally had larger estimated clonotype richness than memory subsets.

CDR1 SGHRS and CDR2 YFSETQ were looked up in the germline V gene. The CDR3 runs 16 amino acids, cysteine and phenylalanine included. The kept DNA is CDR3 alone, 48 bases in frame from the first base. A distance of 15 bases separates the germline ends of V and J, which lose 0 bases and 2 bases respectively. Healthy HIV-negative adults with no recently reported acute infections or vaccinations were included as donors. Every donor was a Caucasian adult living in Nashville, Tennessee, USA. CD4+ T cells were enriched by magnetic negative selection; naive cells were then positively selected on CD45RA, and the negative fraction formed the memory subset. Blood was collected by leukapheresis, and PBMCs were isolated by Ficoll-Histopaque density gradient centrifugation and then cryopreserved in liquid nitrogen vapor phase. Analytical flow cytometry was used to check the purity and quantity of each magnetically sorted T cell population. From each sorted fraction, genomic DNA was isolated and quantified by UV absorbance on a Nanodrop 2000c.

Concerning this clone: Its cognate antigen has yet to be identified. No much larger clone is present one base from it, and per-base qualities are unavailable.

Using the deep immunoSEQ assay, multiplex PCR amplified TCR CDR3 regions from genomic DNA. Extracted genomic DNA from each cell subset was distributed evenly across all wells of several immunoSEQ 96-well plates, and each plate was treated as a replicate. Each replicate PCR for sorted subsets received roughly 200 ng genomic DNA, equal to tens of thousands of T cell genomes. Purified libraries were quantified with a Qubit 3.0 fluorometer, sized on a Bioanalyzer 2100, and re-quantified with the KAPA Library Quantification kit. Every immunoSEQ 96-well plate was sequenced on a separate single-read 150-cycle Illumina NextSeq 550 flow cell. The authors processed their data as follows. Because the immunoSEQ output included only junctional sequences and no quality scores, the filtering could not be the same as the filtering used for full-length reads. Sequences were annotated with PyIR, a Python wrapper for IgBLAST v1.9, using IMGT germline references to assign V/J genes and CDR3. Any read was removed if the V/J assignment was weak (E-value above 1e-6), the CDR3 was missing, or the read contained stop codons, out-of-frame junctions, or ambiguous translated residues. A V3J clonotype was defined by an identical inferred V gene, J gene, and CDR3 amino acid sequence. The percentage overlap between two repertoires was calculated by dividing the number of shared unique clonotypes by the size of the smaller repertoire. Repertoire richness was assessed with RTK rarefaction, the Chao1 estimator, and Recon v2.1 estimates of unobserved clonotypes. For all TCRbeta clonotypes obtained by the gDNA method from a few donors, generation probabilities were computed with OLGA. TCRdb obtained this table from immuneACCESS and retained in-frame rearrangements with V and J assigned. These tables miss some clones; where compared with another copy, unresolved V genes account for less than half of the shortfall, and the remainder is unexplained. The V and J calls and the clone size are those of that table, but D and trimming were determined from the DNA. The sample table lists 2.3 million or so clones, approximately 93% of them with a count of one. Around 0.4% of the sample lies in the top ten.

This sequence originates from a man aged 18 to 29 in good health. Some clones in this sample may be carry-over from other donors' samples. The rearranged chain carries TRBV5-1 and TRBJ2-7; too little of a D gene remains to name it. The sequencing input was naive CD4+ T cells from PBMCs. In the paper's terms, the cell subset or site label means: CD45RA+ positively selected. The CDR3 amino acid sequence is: CASSLASAPTAYEQYF. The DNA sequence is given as TGCGCCAGCAGCTTGGCCAGTGCTCCCACGGCCTACGAGCAGTACTTC.